Sequencing of this T cell receptor beta chain was carried out in a study of T-cell reconstitution after alpha-beta-depleted transplantation in children. Unique molecular identifiers were incorporated when the TCRbeta library was constructed. Each CDR3 protein gets one entry after TCRdb re-called the PCR reads with MiXCR. The table has over 550,000 distinct CDR3 sequences, about 10% seen once; the top ten hold around 4%. Germline-derived CDR1 and CDR2 are SQVTM and ANQGSEA. The CDR3 has 15 residues. The V gene lost 4 bases and the J gene lost 0 bases, with 13 bases spanning the gap. This clonotype was recorded many times.

The sample here was PBMCs from the stem cell graft donor, taken from the stem cell graft. The chain employs TRBV29-1 and TRBJ2-1; no definite D call. The TCR originated in a human donor who donated a stem cell graft to a child with acute myeloid leukemia. The chain's CDR3 is CSVAHQELSYNEQFF. DNA of the CDR3: TGCAGCGTTGCCCATCAGGAGCTCTCCTACAATGAGCAGTTCTTC.